Below are 14 T cell receptor beta chains sequenced from a single sample in a study of response to subunit inactivated influenza vaccine. TCRdb reprocessed the RT-PCR reads via MiXCR and lists one record per CDR3 protein. There are a few hundred thousand distinct CDR3 sequences in the sample; more than 10% occur only once, and approximately 7.8% lies in the top ten. The specimen comprised non-naive T cells sorted from PBMCs, sampled 14 to 15 days before vaccination. The source of these receptors is a man aged 50 or older who received an inactivated influenza vaccine.

This sequence joins TRBV27 and TRBJ1-5; no firm D call. V lost 1 base, J lost 2 bases, and 9 bases lay in between. Germline-derived CDR1 and CDR2 are MNHEY and SMNVEV (reference sequence). This CDR3 spans 15 amino acids. CDR3 sequence reads: CASSLFPGGNQPQHF. In DNA form, the CDR3 reads TGTGCCAGCAGTTTATTTCCGGGTGGCAATCAGCCCCAGCATTTT.

The V and J genes are TRBV4-2 and TRBJ2-5; 10 bases map to TRBD2. The germline V gene encodes CDR1 LGHNA and CDR2 YNFKEQ. V shed 2 bases, J shed 5 bases, and the junction held 8 bases outside the gene matches. This CDR3 is 16 amino acids long. The DNA for the CDR3 is TGTGCCAGCAGCCAACCCGGTCTAGCGGGGGTCGAGACCCAGTACTTC. Translated: CASSQPGLAGVETQYF.

This clonotype was counted at least ten times. V is TRBV27 and J is TRBJ2-3, with D hard to call. In germline, CDR1 is MNHEY, CDR2 SMNVEV (reference sequence). V was clipped by 10 bases and J by 0 bases, with 8 bases between them. The CDR3 runs 12 residues. The CDR3 DNA reads as TGTGCCACTTACGCTAGCACAGATACGCAGTATTTT. Translating gives CATYASTDTQYF.

This clonotype was observed many times. The V and J genes are TRBV6-2 or TRBV6-3 and TRBJ2-7, with TRBD2 matching over 7 bases. Germline trimming cut 4 bases from V and 3 bases from J; bases unmatched to any gene: 6. The CDR3 loop spans 14 amino acids. CDR1 and CDR2 (germline): MNHEY, SVGEGT. The CDR3 sequence: CASSFPGGNYEQYF. The DNA of the CDR3 is TGTGCCAGCAGTTTCCCCGGGGGGAACTACGAGCAGTACTTC.

This clonotype was observed a few times. The V gene is TRBV20-1, the J gene TRBJ1-1; maybe TRBD1 (5 bases). CDR3 length: 15 residues. V gave up 0 bases and J gave up 1 base, with 12 bases separating them. Per germline, CDR1 DFQATT and CDR2 SNEGSKA (reference sequence). CDR3 in amino acids: CSARDPTVTNTEAFF. The CDR3 DNA reads TGCAGTGCTAGAGATCCGACAGTGACGAACACTGAAGCTTTCTTT.

This clonotype was detected a few times. The V gene is TRBV2, the J gene TRBJ2-2, with a possible D match to TRBD1 (6 bases). The length of the CDR3 is 15 residues. Trimming stripped 10 bases from V and 7 bases from J, with 22 bases between. Germline V gives CDR1 SNHLY, CDR2 FYNNEI. The CDR3: CATSQGMTAGGELFF. CDR3 nucleotide sequence: TGTGCCACCTCGCAGGGGATGACGGCCGGCGGGGAGCTGTTTTTT.

This clonotype was seen only a few times. The DNA of the CDR3 is TGCAGTGCTACCGGGGACAGTAACTATGGCTACACCTTC. Protein: CSATGDSNYGYTF. The V gene is TRBV20-1, the J gene TRBJ1-2; 7 nucleotides agree with TRBD1. Germline V gene data show CDR1 as DFQATT and CDR2 as SNEGSKA (reference sequence). CDR3 length: 13 residues. V lost 4 bases to trimming and J lost 1 base; unmatched junction nucleotides: 3.

This chain connects TRBV7-3 to TRBJ2-1, with D uncertain. V lost 2 bases to trimming and J lost 6 bases, with 14 bases between them. CDR1 and CDR2 from the germline V gene are SGHTA and FQGTGA. The CDR3 contains 15 residues. The CDR3 loop reads CASSLFPDRSNEQFF. The CDR3 DNA reads as TGTGCCAGCAGCTTATTCCCCGATCGTAGCAATGAGCAGTTCTTC.

This clonotype came up many times. The chain uses TRBV7-2 and TRBJ2-2; a weak D match, TRBD1 (6 bases). The CDR3 sequence is 15 residues long. Trimming pared 7 bases from V and 4 bases from J, leaving 16 bases between. Germline V gene lookup returns CDR1 SGHTA and CDR2 FQGNSA. The CDR3 coding sequence is TGTGCCAGCACCCCACACGGACAGCCCACCGGGGAGCTGTTTTTT. It yields the protein CASTPHGQPTGELFF.

A word on this clonotype: One end of the junction is discordant with germline, which a read error may explain. The chain uses TRBV19 and TRBJ2-5; D gene ambiguous. The CDR3 has 11 residues. Germline lookup yields CDR1 LNHDA and CDR2 SQIVND (reference sequence). The CDR3 loop is CTSSATGTQYF. DNA for the CDR3: TGTACCAGTAGTGCCACGGGGACCCAGTACTTC.

This clonotype was observed a handful of times. The chain recombines TRBV3-1 with TRBJ2-5, with D perhaps matching TRBD1 (6 bases). CDR1 and CDR2 (germline): LGHDT, YNNKEL (reference sequence). There are 15 residues in the CDR3. Trimming removed 6 bases from V and 3 bases from J, with 17 bases in between. In DNA, the CDR3 is TGTGCCAGCAGTCCAACATCCGGGACAAAAGAGACCCAGTACTTC. Amino acid sequence: CASSPTSGTKETQYF.

The chain has TRBV28 and TRBJ2-6; D ambiguous. Germline V gene sequence: CDR1 MDHEN, CDR2 SYDVKM. V gave up 6 bases and J gave up 4 bases, with 16 bases separating them. This CDR3 contains 16 residues. This CDR3 reads CASRPPYMGGANVLTF. The CDR3 DNA follows: TGTGCCAGCAGACCCCCATATATGGGGGGGGCCAACGTCCTGACTTTC.

This clonotype was found a few times. The gene calls are TRBV19 and TRBJ1-4, with TRBD1 as a possible D gene (6 bases). Germline values: CDR1 LNHDA, CDR2 SQIVND (reference sequence). Trimming stripped 3 bases from V and 9 bases from J, with 14 bases between. The CDR3 is 14 residues long. The CDR3 here is CASSMSQGIQKLFF. The DNA of the CDR3 is TGTGCCAGTAGTATGTCTCAGGGGATACAAAAACTGTTTTTT.

This clonotype was seen ten or more times. The rearrangement uses TRBV10-2 and TRBJ2-2, with 14 nucleotides matching TRBD2. The ends lost 6 bases at V and 4 bases at J; junction bases unmatched: 7. The germline gives CDR1 WSHSY, CDR2 SAAADI. The CDR3 covers 17 residues. CDR3 amino acids: CASRETSGRVPTGELFF. The CDR3 bases are TGCGCCAGCAGGGAGACTAGCGGGAGGGTGCCCACCGGGGAGCTGTTTTTT.